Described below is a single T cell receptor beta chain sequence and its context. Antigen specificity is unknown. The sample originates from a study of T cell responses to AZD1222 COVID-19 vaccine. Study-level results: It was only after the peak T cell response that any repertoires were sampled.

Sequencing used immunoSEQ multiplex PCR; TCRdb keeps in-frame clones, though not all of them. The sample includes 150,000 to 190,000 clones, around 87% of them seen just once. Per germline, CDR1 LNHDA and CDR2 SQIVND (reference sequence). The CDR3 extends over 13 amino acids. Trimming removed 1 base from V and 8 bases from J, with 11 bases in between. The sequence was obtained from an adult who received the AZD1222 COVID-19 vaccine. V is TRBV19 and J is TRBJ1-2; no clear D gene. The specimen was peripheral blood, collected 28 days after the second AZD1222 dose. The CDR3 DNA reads TGTGCCAGTAGTATAGCTGGGTTTCGAGGCTACACCTTC. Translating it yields CASSIAGFRGYTF.